These T cell receptor beta chains were read from a single sample in a study of blood T cell repertoires in COVID-19. TCRdb's copy holds only in-frame clones and misses some; the assay was immunoSEQ multiplex PCR. The sample holds 350,000 or so clones; about nine tenths are singletons and the top ten take less than 5%. The sequencing sample was made of peripheral blood. These receptors came from a woman in her sixties with COVID-19, enrolled during active disease. Both conserved end residues are part of each CDR3. D genes are given only for firm matches.

>TRBJ1-2|TRBV10-3|.
CAISESLGAFNYGYTF
TGTGCCATCAGTGAGAGTCTGGGGGCTTTCAACTATGGCTACACCTTC
>TRBJ2-2|TRBV7-3|.
CASSASGHTGELFF
TGTGCCAGCAGCGCCAGTGGTCACACCGGGGAGCTGTTTTTT
>TRBJ1-2|TRBV28|TRBD1
CASSLPGTVPRGYTF
TGTGCCAGCAGTTTACCCGGGACAGTTCCTCGTGGGTACACCTTC
>TRBJ2-6|TRBV18|.
CASSLGVPGANVLTF
TGTGCCAGCTCGCTAGGGGTTCCCGGGGCCAACGTCCTGACTTTC
>TRBJ2-3|TRBV11-2|TRBD2
CASAAGAGGMDTQYF
TGTGCCAGCGCGGCGGGGGCGGGGGGCATGGATACGCAGTATTTT
>TRBJ2-7|TRBV28|.
CASSLKLGLVDF
TGTGCCAGCAGTTTGAAACTAGGGCTAGTGGACTTC
>TRBJ1-5|TRBV6-5|.
CASSYSWGGNQPQHF
TGTGCCAGCAGTTACTCTTGGGGGGGCAATCAGCCCCAGCATTTT
>TRBJ2-2|TRBV16|.
CASSPRADTGELFF
TGTGCCAGCAGCCCCAGGGCCGACACCGGGGAGCTGTTTTTT
>TRBJ1-5|TRBV30|.
CAWSMSSNQPQHF
TGTGCCTGGAGTATGAGTAGCAATCAGCCCCAGCATTTT
>TRBJ1-2|TRBV6-5|TRBD1
CASSSYRGQSYGYTF
TGTGCCAGCAGTTCTTACAGGGGACAAAGCTATGGCTACACCTTC
>TRBJ2-7|TRBV30|TRBD2
CAWSVLAGGSQYF
TGTGCCTGGAGTGTACTAGCGGGGGGTTCACAGTACTTC
>TRBJ1-5|TRBV3-1/TRBV3-2|.
CASSQGYSNQPQHF
TGTGCCAGCAGCCAGGGCTATAGCAATCAGCCCCAGCATTTT
>TRBJ2-7|TRBV7-2|TRBD2
CASSQGRGVAYEQYF
TGTGCCAGCAGCCAGGGGCGGGGGGTCGCCTACGAGCAGTACTTC